Shown below are 14 T cell receptor beta chains from a single sample sequenced in a study of immune cell composition in non-small cell lung cancer. Produced via immunoSEQ multiplex PCR; TCRdb's table is partial and in-frame only. The sample shows 15,000 or so clones, about 69% of them seen only once. Sequenced sample: lung tumor tissue. These receptors were collected from a human donor with non-small cell lung cancer.

This chain links TRBV2 with TRBJ1-6, with no clear D. The CDR3 runs to 12 residues. The germline V gene has CDR1 SNHLY and CDR2 FYNNEI. With 4 bases removed from V and 8 bases from J, the gap between germline ends came to 6 bases. The CDR3 DNA follows: TGTGCCAGCAGTGTAGGAGATTCACCCCTCCACTTT. Translation gives CASSVGDSPLHF.

This chain uses TRBV29-1 with TRBJ1-2; TRBD1 is a possible D gene (6 bases). Germline V CDR1 and CDR2: SQVTM, ANQGSEA. V was cut by 6 bases and J by 8 bases, with 22 bases left in between. The CDR3 contains 14 residues. CDR3 residues: CSVSKTGQTMGYTF. Here the CDR3 DNA reads TGCAGCGTGTCGAAGACGGGACAAACGATGGGCTACACCTTC. Complete variable domain (other parts from reference TRBV29-1 and TRBJ1-2): SAVISQKPSRDICQRGTSLTIQCQVDSQVTMMFWYRQQPGQSLTLIATANQGSEATYESGFVIDKFPISRPNLTFSTLTVSNMSPEDSSIYLCSVSKTGQTMGYTFGSGTRLTVV.

This clone occurred once. The gene calls are TRBV7-9 and TRBJ1-2; maybe TRBD1 (5 bases). V lost 2 bases, J lost 4 bases, and 14 bases lay in between. Germline-derived CDR1 and CDR2 are SEHNR and FQNEAQ (reference sequence). The CDR3 loop spans 15 amino acids. The DNA of the CDR3 is TGTGCCAGCAGCTTATTGGAGGGGCGCGTCTATGGCTACACCTTC. It encodes CASSLLEGRVYGYTF.

The chain uses TRBV6-1 and TRBJ2-7, with TRBD2 as a possible D gene (5 bases). Germline V lookup: CDR1 MNHNS, CDR2 SASEGT. The CDR3 is 12 residues long. Trimming shortened V by 1 base and J by 10 bases, and 11 bases separated the two germline ends. The CDR3 DNA follows: TGTGCCAGCAGTGAAGAGTGGGGAGTTCAGTACTTC. It encodes CASSEEWGVQYF.

This clone was counted only a few times. The chain couples TRBV2 to TRBJ1-3; no clear D gene. Germline lookup yields CDR1 SNHLY and CDR2 FYNNEI. Between the trimmed V and J ends, which lost 0 bases and 3 bases, there was a span of 9 bases. The CDR3 covers 15 residues. CDR3 nucleotide sequence: TGTGCCAGCAGTGAAGCGCCCGGGGATGGAAACACCATATATTTT. Its protein product is CASSEAPGDGNTIYF.

This clone was observed a single time. V usage is TRBV18 and J usage is TRBJ2-7; 11 bases align to TRBD1. V dropped 0 bases and J dropped 3; count of bases not matched to a gene: 7. There are 17 residues in the CDR3. In germline, CDR1 is KGHSH, CDR2 LQKENI. The CDR3 region has the DNA TGTGCCAGCTCACCACCCTCTCCGGGACAGGGGGGCTACGAGCAGTACTTC. Amino acids: CASSPPSPGQGGYEQYF.

This clone came up a few times. The CDR3 protein is CASSQDGGEVSEQYF. DNA of the CDR3: TGCGCCAGCAGCCAGGATGGGGGGGAGGTCTCCGAGCAGTACTTC. The genes are TRBV5-1 and TRBJ2-7, with 7 bases aligning to TRBD2. Germline loops: CDR1 SGHRS, CDR2 YFSETQ. This CDR3 contains 15 residues. The ends lost 4 bases at V and 6 bases at J; junction bases unmatched: 13.

This clone turned up a few times. The J gene is TRBJ1-6, the V gene TRBV6-5, with D hard to call. The V gene's germline CDR1 is MNHEY and CDR2 SVGAGI. The CDR3 has 12 amino acids. V was pared by 4 bases and J by 8 bases, with 6 bases between. The CDR3 DNA sequence: TGTGCCAGCAGTTCGTCCTATTCACCCCTCCACTTT. Protein: CASSSSYSPLHF.

The V and J genes are TRBV5-1 and TRBJ2-1; 11 nucleotides agree with TRBD2. Per germline, CDR1 SGHRS and CDR2 YFSETQ. J was trimmed by 7 bases and V by 4 bases; bases with no gene match: 10. The CDR3 covers 16 residues. Here the CDR3 reads CASSGSSGLAANEQFF. The CDR3, as DNA: TGCGCCAGCAGCGGCAGCTCGGGACTAGCGGCAAATGAGCAGTTCTTC.

The chain recombines TRBV5-6 with TRBJ2-7; the match to TRBD2 covers 11 bases. Per germline, CDR1 SGHDT and CDR2 YYEEEE. The CDR3 is 15 residues long. J lost 4 bases, V lost 3 bases, and 6 bases had no gene match. The CDR3 bases are TGTGCCAGCAGCTCTTTAGCGGGGGGGAAATACGAGCAGTACTTC. Translated: CASSSLAGGKYEQYF.

The CDR3 DNA reads as TGCGCCCCTTCAGGGGGATCCTCCTACGAGCAGTACTTC. Protein sequence: CAPSGGSSYEQYF. The chain links TRBV4-1 to TRBJ2-7, with TRBD1 matching 7 bases. This CDR3 region has 13 residues. CDR1 is MGHRA, CDR2 YSYEKL, per germline. V shed 11 bases, J shed 0 bases, and the junction held 7 bases outside the gene matches.

The rearrangement uses TRBV7-2 and TRBJ2-3; TRBD2 matches 12 bases. After removal of 4 bases from V and 2 bases from J, the junction contained 4 bases not matched to a gene. Germline CDR1 is SGHTA and CDR2 is FQGNSA. The CDR3 is 16 amino acids. In DNA form, the CDR3 reads TGTGCCAGCAGCTCATCTAGCGGGGGGGCCACAGATACGCAGTATTTT. Protein product: CASSSSSGGATDTQYF.

This chain connects TRBV29-1 to TRBJ2-1; 14 nucleotides align to TRBD2. The CDR3 extends over 17 amino acids. Germline loops: CDR1 SQVTM, CDR2 ANQGSEA. The V segment lost 5 bases and the J segment 5 bases; nucleotides outside the gene matches: 11. DNA of the CDR3: TGCAGCGTTTATGGACTAGCGGGGGGCCCAGGGGACAATGAGCAGTTCTTC. It specifies CSVYGLAGGPGDNEQFF.

The table lists this clone with a few counts. V and J are TRBV14 and TRBJ1-1, with D possibly TRBD1 on 6 matching bases. This CDR3 is 13 amino acids long. Germline-derived CDR1 and CDR2 are SGHDN and FVKESK. The V end was cut by 1 base, the J end by 7 bases, with 10 bases between. CDR3: CASSQVSDSEAFF. CDR3 DNA sequence: TGTGCCAGCAGCCAAGTTTCGGACAGTGAAGCTTTCTTT.